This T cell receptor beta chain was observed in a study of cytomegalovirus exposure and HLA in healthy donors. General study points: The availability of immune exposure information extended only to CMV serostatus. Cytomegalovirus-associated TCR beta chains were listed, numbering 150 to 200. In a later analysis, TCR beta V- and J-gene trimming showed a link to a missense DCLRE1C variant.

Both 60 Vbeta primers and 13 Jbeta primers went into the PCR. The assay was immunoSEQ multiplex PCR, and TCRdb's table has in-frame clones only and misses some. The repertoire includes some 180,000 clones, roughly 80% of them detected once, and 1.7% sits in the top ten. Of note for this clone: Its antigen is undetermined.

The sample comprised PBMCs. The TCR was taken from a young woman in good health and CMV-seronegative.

CDR3 loop: CASSEYSSGTGELFF. CDR3 DNA: TGTGCCAGCAGTGAATATTCTTCGGGAACCGGGGAGCTGTTTTTT. The genes are TRBV2 and TRBJ2-2, with D tentatively TRBD2 (5 bases). Trimming left V 2 bases short and J 5 bases short, with 12 bases between. CDR3 length: 15 residues. CDR1 and CDR2 from the germline V gene are SNHLY and FYNNEI.